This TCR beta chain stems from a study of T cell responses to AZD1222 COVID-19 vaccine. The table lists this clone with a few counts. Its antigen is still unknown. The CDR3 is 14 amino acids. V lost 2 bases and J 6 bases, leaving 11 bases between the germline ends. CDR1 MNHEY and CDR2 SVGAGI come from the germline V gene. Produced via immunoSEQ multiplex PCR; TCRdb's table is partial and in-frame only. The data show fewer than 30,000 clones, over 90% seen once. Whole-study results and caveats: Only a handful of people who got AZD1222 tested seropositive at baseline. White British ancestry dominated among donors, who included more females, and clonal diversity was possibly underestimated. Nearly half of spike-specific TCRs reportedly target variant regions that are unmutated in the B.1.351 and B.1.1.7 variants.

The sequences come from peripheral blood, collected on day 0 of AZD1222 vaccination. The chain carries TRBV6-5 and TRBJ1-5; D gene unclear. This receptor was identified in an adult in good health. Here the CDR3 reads CASSYSSSRQPQHF. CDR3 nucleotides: TGTGCCAGCAGTTACAGCTCGTCGCGTCAGCCCCAGCATTTT.